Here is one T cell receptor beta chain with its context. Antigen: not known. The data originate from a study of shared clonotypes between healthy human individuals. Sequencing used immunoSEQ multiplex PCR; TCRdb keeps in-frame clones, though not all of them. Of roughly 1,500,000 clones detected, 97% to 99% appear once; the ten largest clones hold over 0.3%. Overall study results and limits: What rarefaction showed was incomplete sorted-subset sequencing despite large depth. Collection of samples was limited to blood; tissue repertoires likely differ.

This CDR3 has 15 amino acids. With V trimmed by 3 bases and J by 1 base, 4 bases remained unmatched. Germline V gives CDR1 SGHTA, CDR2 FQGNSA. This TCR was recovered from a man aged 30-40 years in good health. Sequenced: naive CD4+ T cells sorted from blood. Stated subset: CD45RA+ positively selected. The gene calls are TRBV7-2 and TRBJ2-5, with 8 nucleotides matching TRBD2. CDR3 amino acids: CASSFLAGFQETQYF. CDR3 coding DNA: TGTGCCAGCAGCTTCCTAGCGGGTTTCCAAGAGACCCAGTACTTC. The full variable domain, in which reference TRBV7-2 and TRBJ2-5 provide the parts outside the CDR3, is GAGVSQSPSNKVTEKGKDVELRCDPISGHTALYWYRQSLGQGLEFLIYFQGNSAPDKSGLPSDRFSAERTGGSVSTLTIQRTQQEDSAVYLCASSFLAGFQETQYFGPGTRLLVL.